Described below is a single T cell receptor (beta chain) sequence and its context. The antigen is unknown. The repertoire was sequenced with immunoSEQ multiplex PCR; TCRdb's copy has only in-frame clones and lacks some. The table shows 100,000 or so clones, with 86% occurring only once. This specimen comes from a study of T cell responses to AZD1222 COVID-19 vaccine. Study findings and constraints: Targeting of unmutated variant regions was reportedly seen in nearly half of spike-specific TCRs.

The germline gives CDR1 MNHEY, CDR2 SMNVEV (reference sequence). This CDR3 contains 12 residues. V was pared by 4 bases and J by 9 bases, with 10 bases between. The material sequenced was peripheral blood, taken on day 0 of AZD1222 vaccination. The receptor comes from an adult in good health. V is TRBV27 and J is TRBJ1-5; a weak D match, TRBD1 (5 bases). The CDR3 loop reads CASSSEGRPQHF. The DNA for the CDR3 is TGTGCCAGCAGTTCCGAGGGACGGCCCCAGCATTTT.